The present T cell receptor (beta chain) was sequenced within a study of blood T cell repertoires in COVID-19. Study at large: Collection of acute and convalescent COVID-19 samples took place in the United States, Italy and Spain. PBMCs, B-cell-depleted T cells, or T cells provided the cDNA or gDNA that made up the material.

This CDR3 is 16 amino acids long. Germline-derived CDR1 and CDR2 are LGHNA and YSLEER. Trimming stripped 1 base from V and 0 bases from J, with 9 bases between. Per the study methods: Amplification from reference gene primers served as the basis for estimated nucleated cell counts. Generated by immunoSEQ multiplex PCR, the TCRdb table keeps only in-frame clones and is missing some. V, J and clone size are those of that table, while D and trimming were read from the DNA. In the table there are tens of thousands of clones, about 90% of which are singletons. The sample consisted of peripheral blood. The genes are TRBV4-3 and TRBJ2-2, with D unresolved. The sequence was obtained from a human donor with active COVID-19. The donor label of this sample is uncertain. The DNA for the CDR3 is TGCGCCAGCAGCCAAGGTGCGTCGCCGAACACCGGGGAGCTGTTTTTT. Its translation is CASSQGASPNTGELFF.